The entry that follows covers one T cell receptor beta chain sequence. The antigen remains unidentified. The sample originates from a study of cytomegalovirus exposure and HLA in healthy donors. Study-level points and caveats: Researchers catalogued some 160 TCR beta chains as cytomegalovirus-associated. In vitro, a few CMV-associated chains proved specific for CMV antigens.

Trimming left V 2 bases short and J 4 bases short, with 15 bases between. The CDR3 has 15 residues. Germline V gene sequence: CDR1 MNHEY, CDR2 SMNVEV (reference sequence). Sequencing was performed with immunoSEQ multiplex PCR; in TCRdb, only in-frame clones are kept and a portion is missing. The table shows 150,000 to 200,000 clones, with more than 70% occurring only once. The sequence came from a woman aged 18-35 years in good health and CMV-seronegative. The chain recombines TRBV27 with TRBJ2-7, with D possibly being TRBD1 (5 bases). Sequenced input: PBMCs. The CDR3 sequence is CASSLVGAGLYEQYF. Here the CDR3 DNA reads TGTGCCAGCAGTTTAGTAGGGGCCGGTCTTTACGAGCAGTACTTC.